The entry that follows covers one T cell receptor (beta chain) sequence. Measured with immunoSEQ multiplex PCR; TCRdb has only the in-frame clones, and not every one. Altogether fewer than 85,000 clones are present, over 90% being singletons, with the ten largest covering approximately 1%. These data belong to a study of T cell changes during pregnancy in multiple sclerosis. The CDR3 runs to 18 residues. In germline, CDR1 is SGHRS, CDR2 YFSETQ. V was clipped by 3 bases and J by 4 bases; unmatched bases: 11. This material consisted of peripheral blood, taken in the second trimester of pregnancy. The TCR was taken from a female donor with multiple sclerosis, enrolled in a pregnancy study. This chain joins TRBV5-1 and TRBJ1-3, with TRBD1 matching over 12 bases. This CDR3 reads CASSWLPGQGATGNTIYF. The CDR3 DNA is TGCGCCAGCAGCTGGTTACCGGGACAGGGGGCTACAGGAAACACCATATATTTT.